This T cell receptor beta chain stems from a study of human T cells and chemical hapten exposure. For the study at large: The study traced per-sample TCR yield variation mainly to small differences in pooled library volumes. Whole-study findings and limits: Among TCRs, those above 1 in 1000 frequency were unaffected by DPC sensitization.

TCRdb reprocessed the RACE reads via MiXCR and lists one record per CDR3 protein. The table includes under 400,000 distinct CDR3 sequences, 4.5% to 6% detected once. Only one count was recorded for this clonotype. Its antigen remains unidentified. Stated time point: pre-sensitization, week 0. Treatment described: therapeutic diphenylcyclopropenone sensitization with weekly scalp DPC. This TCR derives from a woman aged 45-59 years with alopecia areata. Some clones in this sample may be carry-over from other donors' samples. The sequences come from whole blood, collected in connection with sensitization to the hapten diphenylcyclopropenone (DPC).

CDR3 sequence (DNA): TGTGCCAGCAGTACCAGGGGGGCCTACTATGGCTACACCTTC. Translated: CASSTRGAYYGYTF. This chain joins TRBV27 and TRBJ1-2, with 7 bases aligning to TRBD1. The V gene end was trimmed by 5 bases and the J gene end by 3 bases; junction bases not matched to a gene: 6. Germline-derived CDR1 and CDR2 are MNHEY and SMNVEV (reference sequence). This CDR3 contains 14 residues.